The clone carrying this T cell receptor beta chain was recorded at least ten times. Its specificity is not known. These data are taken from a study of shared clonotypes between healthy human individuals. Bulk PBMC genomic DNA spanned ten immunoSEQ deep plates. Produced via immunoSEQ multiplex PCR; TCRdb's table is partial and in-frame only. The repertoire holds about 470,000 clones, with roughly 80% as singletons. There were no recent acute infections or vaccinations among the donors, who were healthy HIV-negative adults. The unsorted samples took tens of millions of PBMCs to get genomic DNA. The study, taken as a whole, reports: Sampling included only blood; tissue repertoires likely differ.

The TCR comes from a woman aged 40 to 50 in good health. Some clones in this sample may be carry-over from other donors' samples. Sequenced sample: PBMCs.

CDR3 in DNA: TGTGCCACCAGCAGAGGCAGGGCCCTGGACGAGCAGTACTTC. Translating gives CATSRGRALDEQYF. V is TRBV15 and J is TRBJ2-7, with a tentative D call TRBD1 (5 bases). The CDR3 contains 14 residues. V shed 1 base and J shed 5 bases, with 12 bases lying between them. Germline lookup yields CDR1 LNHNV and CDR2 YYDKDF (reference sequence).